This T cell receptor (beta chain) is from a study of shared clonotypes between healthy human individuals (dated by TCRdb to about 2020). Background for the entire study: Three men and a couple of women, aged 18 to 49 years, made up the cohort. For each donor, CD4 naive and CD4 memory were each run on three plates, CD8 naive on two plates, and CD8 memory on one plate. The study deeply sequenced blood TCR repertoires of about 5 healthy adults to estimate repertoire size and the extent of clonotype sharing between individuals. Different laboratories and diverse techniques were used to prepare libraries and sequence TCR repertoires, to increase sequencing depth and limit assay-specific biases. Each donor's leukapheresis produced roughly between roughly 0.85 and 9.5 billion PBMCs.

Donors were healthy HIV-negative adults with no recently reported acute infections or vaccinations. Every donor was a Caucasian adult residing in Nashville, Tennessee, USA. CD4+ T cells were enriched through magnetic negative selection, after which naive cells were positively selected on CD45RA and the remaining negative fraction served as the memory subset. After blood collection by leukapheresis, PBMCs were isolated using Ficoll-Histopaque density gradient centrifugation and then cryopreserved in the vapor phase of liquid nitrogen. Purity and quantity of every magnetically sorted T cell population were checked by analytical flow cytometry. From each sorted fraction, genomic DNA was isolated and quantified by UV absorbance on a Nanodrop 2000c. The table lists this clone with a count of one. There is no known antigen for this receptor. No base quality information exists; no much larger clone differs at one position.

From the cysteine up to the phenylalanine, the CDR3 has a length of 14 residues. The sequence is cut down to CDR3 DNA, 42 bases in frame from base 1. At the junction V is shortened by 5 bases and J by 2 bases, with 12 bases in between. The germline V gene (reference sequence) supplies CDR1 SEHNR and CDR2 FQNEAQ. Using the deep immunoSEQ assay, multiplex PCR amplified TCR CDR3 regions from genomic DNA. Extracted genomic DNA from each cell subset was spread evenly across all wells of several immunoSEQ 96-well plates, with each plate serving as a replicate. Each replicate PCR for sorted subsets received around 0.2 ug genomic DNA, equal to tens of thousands of T cell genomes. Purified libraries were measured with a Qubit 3.0 fluorometer, size-checked on a Bioanalyzer 2100, and measured again with the KAPA Library Quantification kit. Each immunoSEQ 96-well plate was sequenced on its own single-read 150-cycle Illumina NextSeq 550 flow cell. From the authors' description of their analysis: Because the immunoSEQ output included only junctional sequences and no quality scores, the filtering could not be the same as the filtering used for full-length reads. To assign V/J genes and CDR3, sequences were annotated using PyIR, a Python wrapper for IgBLAST v1.9, with IMGT germline references. Any read was removed if the V/J assignment was weak (E-value above 1e-6), the CDR3 was missing, or the read contained stop codons, out-of-frame junctions, or ambiguous translated residues. V3J clonotypes were defined as sequences sharing the same inferred V gene, J gene, and CDR3 amino acid sequence. The percentage overlap between two repertoires was calculated by dividing the number of shared unique clonotypes by the size of the smaller repertoire. Repertoire richness was assessed with RTK rarefaction, the Chao1 estimator, and Recon v2.1 estimates of unobserved clonotypes. OLGA was used to compute generation probabilities for all TCRbeta clonotypes that the gDNA method yielded from a handful of donors. The table was pulled from immuneACCESS by TCRdb, which kept in-frame rearrangements only. Such tables lose some clones; where checked, under half of the loss comes from unresolved V genes, and the rest has no known cause. That table furnishes V, J and clone size, whereas the DNA furnished D and trimming. Counted in this sample were millions of clones; approximately 90% of them appeared once. The top ten clonotypes cover 0.13% to 0.15% of the sample.

Overall study outcomes, separate from this receptor: Pairwise subsampling indicated that sequencing depth was expected to affect the degree of clonotype sharing among donors. Because the study included a small number of donors, the genetic and exposure-history diversity represented was limited. Sampling was limited to blood, and TCR repertoires in tissue likely differ from TCR repertoires in blood. Naive subsets generally had larger estimated clonotype richness than memory subsets. About 4.5% of naive CD4, 3.5% of naive CD8, 2% to 2.5% of memory CD4, and around 0.4% of memory CD8 clonotypes were shared across a few donors. Even with the large sequencing depth, rarefaction of the sorted-subset datasets indicated that sequencing was incomplete. Compared with non-shared clonotypes, the clonotypes found in all four sorted-subset donors had higher generation probabilities.

The V and J segments used are TRBV7-9 and TRBJ1-2, with no D gene named confidently. The sequence was obtained from a man aged 18-30 years in good health. The specimen was naive CD4+ T cells sorted from blood. The sample's cell subset or site label, in plain terms: CD45RA+ positively selected. At the DNA level, the sequence is TGTGCCAGCAGCCCGAAGACCTCCAACTATGGCTACACCTTC. This codes for CASSPKTSNYGYTF.